One TCR beta chain is described in this entry. No antigen is known for it. This sample is drawn from a study of blood T cells in healthy people across ages. Findings and caveats of the study: Possibly, changes in expanded clonotypes were confounded because donor CMV status was unknown. Getting older went along with TCR beta diversity per million T cells dropping roughly linearly.

A sample-barcoded 5' primer and a J-beta primer mix were used in a second PCR of roughly 7 to 11 cycles. From the 5' RACE reads, TCRdb called clonotypes with MiXCR, one entry per CDR3 protein. The data hold over 1,200,000 distinct CDR3 sequences, with approximately 60% observed a single time. Germline lookup yields CDR1 MNHNS and CDR2 SASEGT. This CDR3 has 14 residues. J gave up 2 bases and V 4 bases, and 1 base lay outside the gene matches. The sequence came from a man aged 18 to 29 in good health. Material for sequencing was blood. V is TRBV6-1 and J is TRBJ1-4, with TRBD1 matching over 7 bases. CDR3 bases: TGTGCCAGCAGTGCGACAGGGACTAATGAAAAACTGTTTTTT. It yields the protein CASSATGTNEKLFF.